The entry that follows covers one T cell receptor (beta chain) sequence. Its antigen is unknown. Germline CDR1 is GTSNPN and CDR2 is SVGIG (reference sequence). The CDR3 has 14 amino acids. V lost 3 bases and J lost 1, with 12 bases in between. The sample is drawn from a study of CD8+ T cells in alopecia areata. Broader study findings: Scalp clonality, along with expanded CD8+ clones among the top 100, was significantly decreased by tofacitinib. Because of a solitary nonresponder, the connection of baseline CD8+ expansion to response stays uncertain.

Noted treatment: oral pan-JAK inhibitor, 5-10 mg twice daily. Researchers gathered lesional scalp punch biopsies and peripheral blood from patients with alopecia areata. Sequencing used cDNA as its template, made by extracting RNA and reverse transcribing it. Using immunoSEQ multiplex PCR, the repertoire was profiled, and TCRdb retains in-frame clones only, with some absent. The repertoire holds 200,000 to 250,000 clones, about three fifths seen once, with around 1.4% in the top ten. The chain carries TRBV30 and TRBJ1-1; D possibly corresponds to TRBD1 (5 bases). Here the sequenced sample was CD4+ T cells sorted from blood, taken at week 4, from a patient treated with tofacitinib. This receptor was taken from a human donor with alopecia areata. CDR3 coding DNA: TGTGCCTGGAGACGTGGACAAACGAACACTGAAGCTTTCTTT. Its protein is CAWRRGQTNTEAFF.